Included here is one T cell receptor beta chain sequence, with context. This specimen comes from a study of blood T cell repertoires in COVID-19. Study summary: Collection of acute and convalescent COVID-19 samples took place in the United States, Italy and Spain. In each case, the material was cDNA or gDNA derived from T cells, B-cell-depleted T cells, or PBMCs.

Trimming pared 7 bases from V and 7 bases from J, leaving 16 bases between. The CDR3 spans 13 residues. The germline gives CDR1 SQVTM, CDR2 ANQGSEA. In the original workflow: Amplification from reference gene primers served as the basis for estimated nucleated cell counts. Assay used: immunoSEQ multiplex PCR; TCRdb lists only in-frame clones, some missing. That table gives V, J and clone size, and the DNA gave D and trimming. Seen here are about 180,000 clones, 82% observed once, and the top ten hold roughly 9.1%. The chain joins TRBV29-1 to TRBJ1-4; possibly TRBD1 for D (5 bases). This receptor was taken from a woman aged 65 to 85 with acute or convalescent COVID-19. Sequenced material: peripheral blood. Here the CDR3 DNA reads TGCAGCGCCCGAACCGGAGGGGCTGAAAAACTGTTTTTT. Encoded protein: CSARTGGAEKLFF.